The present T cell receptor (beta chain) was sequenced within a study of cytomegalovirus exposure and HLA in healthy donors. The germline V gene has CDR1 SGHTA and CDR2 FQGNSA. V was clipped by 7 bases and J by 7 bases; unmatched bases: 5. This CDR3 is built from 13 residues. Libraries were prepared by immunoSEQ multiplex PCR; TCRdb keeps only in-frame clonotypes and omits some of them. The repertoire holds 140,000 to 150,000 clones, over 90% seen once, with 1.5% to 2% in the top ten. Sample: PBMCs. V gene TRBV7-2 combines with J gene TRBJ2-2; 8 bases line up with TRBD1. The clonotype originates from a young man in good health and CMV-seropositive. The CDR3 sequence: CASNEQGDGELFF. The CDR3 DNA sequence: TGTGCCAGCAACGAACAGGGGGACGGGGAGCTGTTTTTT.